This T cell receptor beta chain was sequenced in a study of CD8 T cells in Susac syndrome. Study-wide context: Patients with Susac syndrome had blood drawn and were at that point therapy-naive, on corticosteroids, or on intravenous immunoglobulin alone. Points from the study as a whole: As the study acknowledged, the number of individuals who were part of its TCR sequencing and HLA analysis was relatively small.

Germline CDR1 and CDR2: SQVTM and ANQGSEA. The trim removed 4 bases at V and 6 bases at J, leaving 14 bases unmatched. This CDR3 comprises 15 residues. After extraction with the RNeasy kit, roughly 0.45 to 1 ug of the RNA was reverse transcribed using random hexamers. immunoSEQ multiplex PCR amplified TCR beta CDR3 across 54 Vbeta, 13 Jbeta. Each CDR3 protein is one row after TCRdb ran MiXCR on the immunoSEQ multiplex PCR reads. The sample shows around 100,000 distinct CDR3 sequences, 95% of them seen only once. On this clonotype: Its cognate antigen is unknown.

Sequences were obtained from CD8+ T cells from PBMCs. The chain is built from TRBV29-1 and TRBJ1-1, with 7 bases aligning to TRBD1. The sequence derives from a human donor with Susac syndrome. The chain's CDR3 is CSVAGGLGRKSEAFF. The CDR3 DNA reads as TGCAGCGTTGCAGGGGGTCTAGGGAGAAAGTCTGAAGCTTTCTTT. Full variable domain (rest looked up from reference TRBV29-1 and TRBJ1-1): SAVISQKPSRDICQRGTSLTIQCQVDSQVTMMFWYRQQPGQSLTLIATANQGSEATYESGFVIDKFPISRPNLTFSTLTVSNMSPEDSSIYLCSVAGGLGRKSEAFFGQGTRLTVV.